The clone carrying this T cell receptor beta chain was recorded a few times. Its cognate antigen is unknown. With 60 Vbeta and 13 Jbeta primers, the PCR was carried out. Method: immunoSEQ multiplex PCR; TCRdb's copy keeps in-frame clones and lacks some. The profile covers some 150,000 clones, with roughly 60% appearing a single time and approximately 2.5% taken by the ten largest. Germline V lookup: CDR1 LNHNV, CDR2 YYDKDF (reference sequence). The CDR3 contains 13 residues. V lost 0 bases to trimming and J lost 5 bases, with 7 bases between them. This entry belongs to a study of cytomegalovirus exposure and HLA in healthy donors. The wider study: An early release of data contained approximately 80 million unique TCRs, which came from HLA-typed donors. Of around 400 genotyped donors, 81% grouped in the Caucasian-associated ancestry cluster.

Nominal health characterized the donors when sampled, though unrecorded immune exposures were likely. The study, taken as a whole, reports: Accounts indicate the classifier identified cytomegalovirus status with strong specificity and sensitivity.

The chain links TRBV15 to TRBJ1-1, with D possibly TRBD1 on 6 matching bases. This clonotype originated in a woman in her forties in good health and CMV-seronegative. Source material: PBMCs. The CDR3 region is CATSRETGTEAFF. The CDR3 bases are TGTGCCACCAGCAGAGAAACAGGGACTGAAGCTTTCTTT.